These 22 T cell receptor beta chains were all obtained from the same sample, sequenced in a study of identical twins (dated by TCRdb to the mid-2010s). The library was generated by 5' RACE. Sequenced on an Illumina HiSeq 2000. TCRdb reanalyzed the raw reads on its own, using fastp at Q25 for trimming and MiXCR for clone calling, and kept in-frame beta chains. Identical CDR3 protein sequences are pooled into one entry, listed with their most common genes and DNA. The sample yields 1.5 million to 2 million distinct CDR3 sequences; around a third were counted once. Clones ranked in the top ten supply approximately 0.29% of the sample. The specimen sequenced was cord blood. These receptors all stem from a newborn girl in good health.

The chain recombines TRBV12-3 or TRBV12-4 with TRBJ2-7; unclear D gene. The germline V and J ends were trimmed by 4 bases and 0 bases, with 10 bases remaining between them. The CDR3 covers 14 residues. CDR3 sequence (DNA): TGTGCCAGCAGTTCTAGGAGTAACTCCTACGAGCAGTACTTC. This sequence encodes CASSSRSNSYEQYF.

V is TRBV18 and J is TRBJ2-7; the D call may be TRBD1 or TRBD2 (5 bases each). V shed 6 bases and J shed 0 bases, with 21 bases lying between them. The CDR3 runs to 17 residues. CDR1 is KGHSH and CDR2 is LQKENI in the germline V gene. The DNA for the CDR3 is TGTGCCAGCTCCGATTTCTTGGGGCGGGCCCTCTCCTACGAGCAGTACTTC. Protein sequence: CASSDFLGRALSYEQYF.

V is TRBV27 and J is TRBJ2-2; D unresolved. Trimming removed 5 bases from V and 2 bases from J, with 6 bases in between. Germline-derived CDR1 and CDR2 are MNHEY and SMNVEV (reference sequence). This CDR3 region has 13 residues. The DNA of the CDR3 is TGTGCCAGCAGTGTCATCAACACCGGGGAGCTGTTTTTT. This gives the protein CASSVINTGELFF.

This sequence joins TRBV9 and TRBJ2-5, with a weak D call TRBD2 (5 bases). Germline CDR1 and CDR2: SGDLS and YYNGEE. The V end lost 4 bases, the J end lost 2 bases, and 9 bases lay between the germline ends. This CDR3 is 13 amino acids long. The CDR3: CASSRAVQETQYF. The CDR3 region has the DNA TGTGCCAGCAGCAGAGCGGTTCAAGAGACCCAGTACTTC.

This clonotype came up a few times. CDR3 DNA: TGTGCCAGCAGTTTACAGGGGATGGGGGAGACCCAGTACTTC. Its translation is CASSLQGMGETQYF. The chain joins TRBV27 to TRBJ2-5, with D possibly matching TRBD1 (6 bases). The CDR3 contains 14 residues. In germline, CDR1 is MNHEY, CDR2 SMNVEV (reference sequence). V was clipped by 2 bases and J by 5 bases, with 12 bases between them.

This clonotype was seen a handful of times. CDR3: CSASSLKETQYF. The CDR3 region has the DNA TGCAGTGCTAGTTCGCTGAAAGAGACCCAGTACTTC. This rearrangement joins TRBV20-1 to TRBJ2-5, with D unclear. The CDR3 covers 12 residues. Germline CDR1 and CDR2: DFQATT and SNEGSKA (reference sequence). Trimming shortened V by 3 bases and J by 3 bases, and 8 bases separated the two germline ends.

The chain couples TRBV2 to TRBJ2-7; a possible D gene is TRBD1 (5 bases). The germline gives CDR1 SNHLY, CDR2 FYNNEI. The CDR3 sequence is 13 residues long. V lost 5 bases and J lost 4, with 12 bases in between. The CDR3 DNA is TGTGCCAGCAGTCCCCAAGGGGTTTACGAGCAGTACTTC. Its protein is CASSPQGVYEQYF.

This clonotype appeared many times. The gene calls are TRBV5-1 and TRBJ2-7; 8 bases are shared with TRBD2. Germline V CDR1 and CDR2: SGHRS, YFSETQ. Losses at the gene ends were 5 bases for V and 2 bases for J; bases not matched to a gene: 6. This CDR3 contains 14 residues. The CDR3 protein is CASRPRTSPYEQYF. The CDR3 DNA is TGCGCCAGCAGACCGAGGACTAGCCCCTACGAGCAGTACTTC.

This clonotype was observed a few times. The V and J genes are TRBV12-3 or TRBV12-4 and TRBJ2-3; TRBD2 aligns across 9 bases. There are 17 residues in the CDR3. Trimming removed 6 bases from V and 3 bases from J; junction bases left unmatched: 13. CDR3 sequence: CASSLGAGGLETDTQYF. The CDR3 DNA is TGTGCCAGCAGCCTAGGGGCGGGGGGGCTCGAGACAGATACGCAGTATTTT.

The chain recombines TRBV27 with TRBJ2-7; D gene uncertain. Germline V gives CDR1 MNHEY, CDR2 SMNVEV (reference sequence). Trimming shortened V by 4 bases and J by 2 bases, and 9 bases separated the two germline ends. CDR3 size: 13 residues. CDR3 in amino acids: CASSWSYTYEQYF. The CDR3 DNA reads as TGTGCCAGCAGTTGGAGCTACACCTACGAGCAGTACTTC.

V is TRBV11-2 and J is TRBJ2-7; TRBD2 might be the D (5 bases). This CDR3 is 13 amino acids long. Trimming left V 8 bases short and J 7 bases short, with 18 bases between. The germline CDR1 and CDR2 sequences are SGHAT and FQNNGV. The DNA of the CDR3 is TGTGCCAGCTCTTCCCTAGCTTTTGGGGAGCAGTACTTC. This sequence encodes CASSSLAFGEQYF. Combining the CDR3 with reference TRBV11-2 and TRBJ2-7 gives the whole variable domain EAGVAQSPRYKIIEKRQSVAFWCNPISGHATLYWYQQILGQGPKLLIQFQNNGVVDDSQLPKDRFSAERLKGVDSTLKIQPAKLEDSAVYLCASSSLAFGEQYFGPGTRLTVT.

V usage is TRBV7-8 and J usage is TRBJ2-4; tentative D call: TRBD1 (5 bases). Looked up from germline, CDR1 is SGHVS and CDR2 is FQNEAQ. The CDR3 has 15 amino acids. V lost 8 bases and J 0 bases, leaving 14 bases between the germline ends. CDR3 sequence: CASGPDRLAKNIQYF. The CDR3 DNA follows: TGTGCCAGCGGACCCGACAGATTAGCCAAAAACATTCAGTACTTC.

Notes on this clonotype: A clone one base away is much larger, so this may be a read error. The genes are TRBV5-1 and TRBJ2-7; D is ambiguous. Germline V gene sequence: CDR1 SGHRS, CDR2 YFSETQ. This CDR3 has 13 residues. Here the CDR3 DNA reads TGCGCCGGCAGTAATGGACCACCCTACGAGCAGTACTTC. As protein: CAGSNGPPYEQYF. Full variable domain (outside the CDR3, taken from reference TRBV5-1 and TRBJ2-7): KAGVTQTPRYLIKTRGQQVTLSCSPISGHRSVSWYQQTPGQGLQFLFEYFSETQRNKGNFPGRFSGRQFSNSRSEMNVSTLELGDSALYLCAGSNGPPYEQYFGPGTRLTVT.

This clonotype showed up just a few times. This chain connects TRBV20-1 to TRBJ2-7, with TRBD2 matching 9 bases. There are 14 residues in the CDR3. Losses at the gene ends were 3 bases for V and 4 bases for J; bases not matched to a gene: 7. CDR1 is DFQATT, CDR2 SNEGSKA, per germline (reference sequence). CDR3: CSASQEAGGYEQYF. The CDR3 region has the DNA TGCAGTGCTAGCCAAGAGGCGGGAGGGTACGAGCAGTACTTC.

A few counts support this clonotype. This rearrangement joins TRBV5-1 to TRBJ2-7, with TRBD2 identical over 8 bases. J lost 2 bases, V lost 1 base, and 11 bases had no gene match. Germline values: CDR1 SGHRS, CDR2 YFSETQ. The CDR3 totals 17 residues. The CDR3 spells CASSLRGTGTRTYEQYF. CDR3 coding DNA: TGCGCCAGCAGCTTGCGTGGGACCGGGACTAGGACCTACGAGCAGTACTTC.

Many counts were recorded for this clonotype. The chain uses TRBV6-6 and TRBJ2-3; TRBD2 matches 10 bases. Germline trimming cut 7 bases from V and 2 bases from J; bases unmatched to any gene: 3. This CDR3 comprises 14 residues. Germline V gene lookup returns CDR1 MNHNY and CDR2 SVGAGI (reference sequence). CDR3 nucleotides: TGTGCCAGCACAGCGGGAGGGATCACAGATACGCAGTATTTT. Residues: CASTAGGITDTQYF.

The chain joins TRBV4-2 to TRBJ1-4; D remains unclear. CDR3 length equals 14 residues. Trimming stripped 1 base from V and 4 bases from J, with 7 bases between. Germline V gives CDR1 LGHNA, CDR2 YNFKEQ. CDR3 sequence: CASSQGHDNEKLFF. The DNA for the CDR3 is TGTGCCAGCAGCCAAGGGCACGATAATGAAAAACTGTTTTTT.

The V gene is TRBV5-1, the J gene TRBJ2-7; the D is unclear. Germline V gene data show CDR1 as SGHRS and CDR2 as YFSETQ. The CDR3 length is 15 residues. V lost 0 bases, J lost 0 bases, and 10 bases lay in between. The CDR3 DNA is TGCGCCAGCAGCTTGGCTAGTCAACCCTCCTACGAGCAGTACTTC. The encoded protein is CASSLASQPSYEQYF.

With regard to this clonotype: The junction departs from the called germline gene at one end, perhaps through a read error. The gene calls are TRBV12-3 or TRBV12-4 and TRBJ2-6; tentative D call: TRBD1 (6 bases). This CDR3 comprises 14 residues. The CDR3: CASRNRAGTNVLTF. Here the CDR3 DNA reads TGTGCCAGTAGGAACAGGGCTGGGACCAACGTCCTGACTTTC.

Details on this clonotype: This may be a read error: a much more frequent sequence differs by one nucleotide. The gene calls are TRBV27 and TRBJ1-6; 9 bases match TRBD1. Per the germline V gene, CDR1 is MNHEY and CDR2 is SMNVEV (reference sequence). The length of the CDR3 is 14 residues. CDR3 protein: CASSLGQGNSPPHF. The CDR3 bases are TGCGCCAGCAGCTTGGGACAGGGTAATTCACCCCCCCACTTT.

The sample holds many counts of this clonotype. The rearrangement joins TRBV29-1 to TRBJ2-5; D call uncertain. Germline V gene lookup returns CDR1 SQVTM and CDR2 ANQGSEA. CDR3 length equals 13 residues. Trimming removed 5 bases from V and 5 bases from J, with 15 bases in between. The CDR3 DNA reads as TGCAGCGTTCTCTTGAGAAGGGCTGAGACCCAGTACTTC. As protein: CSVLLRRAETQYF. Combining the CDR3 with reference TRBV29-1 and TRBJ2-5 gives the whole variable domain SAVISQKPSRDICQRGTSLTIQCQVDSQVTMMFWYRQQPGQSLTLIATANQGSEATYESGFVIDKFPISRPNLTFSTLTVSNMSPEDSSIYLCSVLLRRAETQYFGPGTRLLVL.

The CDR3 DNA follows: TGTGCCAGCAGCCAAGGGACGCCGGGACTAGCGACCTACGAGCAGTACTTC. It codes for CASSQGTPGLATYEQYF. The chain uses TRBV4-2 and TRBJ2-5; TRBD2 matches 10 bases. Judging by the DNA end, TRBJ2-7 fits better; the J call may be wrong. The CDR3 sequence is 17 residues long. The germline V gene has CDR1 LGHNA and CDR2 YNFKEQ.